Sequencing of this T cell receptor (beta chain) was carried out in a study of vaccination and CD4 T cells after COVID-19. Study-wide background: Subjects got two shots of BNT162b2 or mRNA-1273 vaccine.

Cultured CD4+ T cell DNA underwent sequencing with the Oncomine TCR Beta short-read assay. TCRdb recomputed calls from the PCR reads with MiXCR, one row per CDR3 protein. The data show about 21,000 distinct CDR3 sequences, with approximately 38% seen just once and 2% to 3% held by the top ten. Time point here: late sampling 161 to 241 days after vaccination in a few convalescent patients. Treatment of the sample: roughly 10-day PBMC culture with coronavirus spike peptide pools or control peptides (ViraFEST assay). This CDR3 spans 16 amino acids. Germline V gene data show CDR1 as SGHVS and CDR2 as FQNEAQ. V lost 3 bases and J 2 bases, leaving 15 bases between the germline ends. In its sample, this clonotype was seen a few times. Antigen: not known.

The chain carries TRBV7-8 and TRBJ2-3; D is unresolved. This clonotype originated in a human donor who had recovered from COVID-19. The sample consisted of CD4+ T cells from blood, cultured in vitro, taken about 7 months after SARS-CoV-2 vaccination. CDR3 residues: CASSFGLSRVTDTQYF. In nucleotides, the CDR3 is TGTGCCAGCAGCTTTGGGCTCTCAAGGGTCACAGATACGCAGTATTTT.